The 5 T cell receptor beta chains presented below share a single source sample, sequenced in a study of a mutant IDH1 vaccine in newly diagnosed glioma. The time point here: week 35, safety follow-up. Doses comprised 300 ug of mutant IDH1 20-mer peptide each, plus topical imiquimod. No antigen has been identified for these receptors. Here immunoSEQ multiplex PCR was the method, and the copy in TCRdb shows in-frame clones only, minus some. The data contain around 44,000 clones, roughly three quarters of them singletons. The sequences come from PBMCs, collected from a glioma patient whose treatment included an IDH1 peptide vaccine. The receptors stem from a man aged 40-49 years with glioma.

The genes are TRBV9 and TRBJ2-1; 9 nucleotides agree with TRBD1. With 0 bases clipped from V and 6 bases from J, the junction kept 4 bases outside the gene matches. Germline V gene data show CDR1 as SGDLS and CDR2 as YYNGEE. This CDR3 is 15 amino acids long. The CDR3 loop reads CASSVGGQGGNEQFF. CDR3 nucleotide sequence: TGTGCCAGCAGCGTAGGGGGACAGGGAGGCAATGAGCAGTTCTTC.

The rearrangement joins TRBV6-4 to TRBJ1-6, with a tentative D call TRBD1 (5 bases). Germline CDR1 and CDR2: MRHNA and SNTAGT. The CDR3 is made up of 15 amino acids. V dropped 8 bases and J dropped 5 bases, with 16 bases sitting between them. CDR3 DNA: TGTGCCAGCCAACAACGGCAGGGTGATAATTCACCCCTCCACTTT. Translated, it gives CASQQRQGDNSPLHF.

V usage is TRBV6-5 and J usage is TRBJ1-5; D is perhaps TRBD1 (6 bases). Germline V gives CDR1 MNHEY, CDR2 SVGAGI. With 6 bases removed from V and 1 base from J, the gap between germline ends came to 13 bases. This CDR3 is built from 15 residues. CDR3 in amino acids: CASRPQGWSNQPQHF. The CDR3 DNA is TGTGCCAGCAGGCCACAGGGTTGGAGCAATCAGCCCCAGCATTTT.

V usage is TRBV10-3 and J usage is TRBJ2-5; D ambiguous. The germline V and J ends were trimmed by 3 bases and 4 bases, with 6 bases remaining between them. Germline V gene data show CDR1 as ENHRY and CDR2 as SYGVKD. This CDR3 comprises 12 residues. The CDR3 region is CAISESAETQYF. The CDR3, as DNA: TGTGCCATCAGTGAATCTGCAGAGACCCAGTACTTC.

The chain links TRBV29-1 to TRBJ2-7; 7 nucleotides line up with TRBD2. The ends lost 7 bases at V and 6 bases at J; junction bases unmatched: 12. CDR3 length: 13 residues. The germline V gene encodes CDR1 SQVTM and CDR2 ANQGSEA. The chain's CDR3 is CSAAPGGWCEQYF. The CDR3, as DNA: TGCAGCGCCGCCCCCGGGGGGTGGTGCGAGCAGTACTTC.